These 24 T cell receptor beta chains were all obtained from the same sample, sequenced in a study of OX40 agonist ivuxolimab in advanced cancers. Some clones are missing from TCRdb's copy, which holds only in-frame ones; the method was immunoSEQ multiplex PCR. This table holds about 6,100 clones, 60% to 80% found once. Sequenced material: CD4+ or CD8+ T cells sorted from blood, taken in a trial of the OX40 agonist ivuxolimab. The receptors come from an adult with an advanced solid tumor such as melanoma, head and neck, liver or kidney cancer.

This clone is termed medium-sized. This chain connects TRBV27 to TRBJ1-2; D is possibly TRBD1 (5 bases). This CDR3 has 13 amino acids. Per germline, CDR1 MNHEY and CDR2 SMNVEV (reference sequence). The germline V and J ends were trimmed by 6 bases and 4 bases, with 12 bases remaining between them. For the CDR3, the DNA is TGTGCCAGCAGCTCAGCCGGGACCTATGGCTACACCTTC. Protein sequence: CASSSAGTYGYTF.

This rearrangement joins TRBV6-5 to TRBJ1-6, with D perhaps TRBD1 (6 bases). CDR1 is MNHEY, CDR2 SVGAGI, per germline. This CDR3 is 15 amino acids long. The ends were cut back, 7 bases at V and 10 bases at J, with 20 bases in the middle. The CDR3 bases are TGTGCCAGCACCCAAGGGGGTTCTTTTGGGTCACCCCTCCACTTT. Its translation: CASTQGGSFGSPLHF.

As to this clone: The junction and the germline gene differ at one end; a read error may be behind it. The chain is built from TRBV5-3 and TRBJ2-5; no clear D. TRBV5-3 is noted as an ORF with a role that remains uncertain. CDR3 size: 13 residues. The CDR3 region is CASSFRPQETQYF. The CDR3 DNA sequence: TGTGCCAGCAGCTTTCGGCCTCAAGAGACCCAGTACTTC.

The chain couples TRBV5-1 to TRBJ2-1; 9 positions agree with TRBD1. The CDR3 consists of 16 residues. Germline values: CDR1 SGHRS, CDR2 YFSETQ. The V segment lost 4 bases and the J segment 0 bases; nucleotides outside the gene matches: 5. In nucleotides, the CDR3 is TGCGCCAGCAGCAAGGGACAGGGATTCTCCTACAATGAGCAGTTCTTC. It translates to CASSKGQGFSYNEQFF.

The CDR3 DNA sequence: TGCGCCAGCAGCCAAGGGACTAGCGCAGATACGCAGTATTTT. The encoded protein is CASSQGTSADTQYF. This chain uses TRBV4-3 with TRBJ2-3; 9 bases match TRBD2. The CDR3 loop spans 14 amino acids. The germline V gene has CDR1 LGHNA and CDR2 YSLEER. The V and J ends lost 1 base and 4 bases, in that order; junction bases with no gene match: 0.

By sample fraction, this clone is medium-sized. The CDR3, as DNA: TGCGCCAGCAGTGATTTTCAGGGGCCGAACACTGAAGCTTTCTTT. Protein product: CASSDFQGPNTEAFF. The chain couples TRBV10-1 to TRBJ1-1; D may be TRBD1 (6 bases). This CDR3 has 15 residues. Germline values: CDR1 WNHNN, CDR2 SYGVQD (reference sequence). V lost 3 bases and J 1 base, leaving 12 bases between the germline ends.

The DNA of the CDR3 is TGTGCCAGCAGTTTAAGGCTAGCGGGAGAGACCCAGTACTTC. It yields the protein CASSLRLAGETQYF. The gene calls are TRBV27 and TRBJ2-5, with 8 bases that match TRBD2. The CDR3 loop spans 14 amino acids. V shed 2 bases, J shed 4 bases, and the junction held 3 bases outside the gene matches. Per germline, CDR1 MNHEY and CDR2 SMNVEV (reference sequence).

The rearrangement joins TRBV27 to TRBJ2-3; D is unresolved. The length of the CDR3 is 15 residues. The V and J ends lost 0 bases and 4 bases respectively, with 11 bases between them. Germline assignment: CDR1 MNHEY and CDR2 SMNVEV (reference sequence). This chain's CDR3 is CASSLSVPPADTQYF. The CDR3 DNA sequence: TGTGCCAGCAGTTTATCAGTCCCCCCTGCAGATACGCAGTATTTT.

The CDR3 spells CASSLGEGDGSRWGTEAFF. The CDR3 region has the DNA TGTGCCAGCAGTTTAGGGGAGGGGGATGGCTCTAGGTGGGGCACTGAAGCTTTCTTT. This sequence joins TRBV28 and TRBJ1-1, with a possible D match to TRBD1 (6 bases). The CDR3 is made up of 19 amino acids. Trimming stripped 2 bases from V and 4 bases from J, with 26 bases between. Looked up from germline, CDR1 is MDHEN and CDR2 is SYDVKM.

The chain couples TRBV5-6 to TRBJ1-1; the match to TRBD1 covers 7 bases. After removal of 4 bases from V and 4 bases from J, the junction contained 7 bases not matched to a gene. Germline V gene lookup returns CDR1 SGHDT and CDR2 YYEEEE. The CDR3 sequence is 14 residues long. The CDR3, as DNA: TGTGCCAGCAGCGAGGGGGCCTGGAGCACTGAAGCTTTCTTT. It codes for CASSEGAWSTEAFF. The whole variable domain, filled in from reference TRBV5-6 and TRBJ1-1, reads DAGVTQSPTHLIKTRGQQVTLRCSPKSGHDTVSWYQQALGQGPQFIFQYYEEEERQRGNFPDRFSGHQFPNYSSELNVNALLLGDSALYLCASSEGAWSTEAFFGQGTRLTVV.

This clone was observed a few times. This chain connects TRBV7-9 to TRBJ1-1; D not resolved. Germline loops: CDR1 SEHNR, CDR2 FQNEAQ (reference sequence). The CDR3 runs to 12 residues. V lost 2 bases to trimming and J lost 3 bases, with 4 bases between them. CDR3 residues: CASSLMDTEAFF. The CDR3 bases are TGTGCCAGCAGCTTAATGGACACTGAAGCTTTCTTT.

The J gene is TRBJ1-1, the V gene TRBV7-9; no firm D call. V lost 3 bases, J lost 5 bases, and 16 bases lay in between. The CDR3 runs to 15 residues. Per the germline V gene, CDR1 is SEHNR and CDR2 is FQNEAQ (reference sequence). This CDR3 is CASSFPKEATTEAFF. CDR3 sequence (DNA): TGTGCCAGCAGCTTCCCCAAAGAGGCGACGACTGAAGCTTTCTTT. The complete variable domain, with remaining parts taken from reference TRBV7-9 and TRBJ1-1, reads DTGVSQNPRHKITKRGQNVTFRCDPISEHNRLYWYRQTLGQGPEFLTYFQNEAQLEKSRLLSDRFSAERPKGSFSTLEIQRTEQGDSAMYLCASSFPKEATTEAFFGQGTRLTVV.

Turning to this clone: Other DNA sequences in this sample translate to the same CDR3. DNA of the CDR3: TGTGCCAGCTCACTAGCGGACCAAGAGACCCAGTACTTC. Amino acids: CASSLADQETQYF. This chain uses TRBV18 with TRBJ2-5, with a weak D call TRBD2 (6 bases). CDR1 and CDR2 (germline): KGHSH, LQKENI. The ends were cut back, 4 bases at V and 0 bases at J, with 6 bases in the middle. This CDR3 comprises 13 residues.

The CDR3 protein is CASSLEVNYGYTF. The CDR3 region has the DNA TGTGCCAGCAGCTTAGAGGTTAACTATGGCTACACCTTC. The chain has TRBV7-9 and TRBJ1-2; unclear D gene. V was cut by 1 base and J by 1 base, with 4 bases left in between. Per the germline V gene, CDR1 is SEHNR and CDR2 is FQNEAQ (reference sequence). The CDR3 loop spans 13 amino acids.

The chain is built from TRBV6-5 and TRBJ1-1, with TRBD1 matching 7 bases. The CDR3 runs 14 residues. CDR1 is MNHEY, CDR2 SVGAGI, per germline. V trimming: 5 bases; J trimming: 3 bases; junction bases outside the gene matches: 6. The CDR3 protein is CASSLTGSDTEAFF. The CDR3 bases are TGTGCCAGCAGTCTGACAGGGTCCGACACTGAAGCTTTCTTT.

DNA of the CDR3: TGTGCCAGCAGCTTTAGGGAACAGGGGAGCACTGAAGCTTTCTTT. The encoded protein is CASSFREQGSTEAFF. V usage is TRBV7-9 and J usage is TRBJ1-1; 7 nucleotides agree with TRBD1. V was clipped by 3 bases and J by 4 bases; unmatched bases: 8. CDR3 length: 15 residues. Per the germline V gene, CDR1 is SEHNR and CDR2 is FQNEAQ (reference sequence).

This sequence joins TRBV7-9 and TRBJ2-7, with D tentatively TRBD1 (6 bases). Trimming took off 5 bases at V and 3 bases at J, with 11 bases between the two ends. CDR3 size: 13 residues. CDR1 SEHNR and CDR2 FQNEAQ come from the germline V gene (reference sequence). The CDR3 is CASSHPGDYEQYF. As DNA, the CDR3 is TGTGCCAGCAGCCACCCAGGGGACTACGAGCAGTACTTC.

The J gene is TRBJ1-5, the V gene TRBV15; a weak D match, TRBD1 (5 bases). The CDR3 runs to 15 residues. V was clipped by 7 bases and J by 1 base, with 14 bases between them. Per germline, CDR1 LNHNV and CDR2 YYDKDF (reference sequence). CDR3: CATTLEGLSNQPQHF. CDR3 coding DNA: TGTGCCACCACCCTGGAGGGGCTCAGCAATCAGCCCCAGCATTTT.

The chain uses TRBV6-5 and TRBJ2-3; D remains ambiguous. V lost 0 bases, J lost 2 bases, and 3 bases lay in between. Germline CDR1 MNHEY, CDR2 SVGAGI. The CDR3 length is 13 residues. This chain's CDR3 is CASSYSTTDTQYF. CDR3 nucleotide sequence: TGTGCCAGCAGTTACTCGACCACAGATACGCAGTATTTT.

Here the CDR3 reads CASSDGQGQPQHF. CDR3 sequence (DNA): TGTGCCAGCAGTGACGGACAGGGGCAGCCCCAGCATTTT. V is TRBV6-5 and J is TRBJ1-5, with 9 bases aligning to TRBD1. The V gene end was trimmed by 5 bases and the J gene end by 7 bases; junction bases not matched to a gene: 3. CDR3 length: 13 residues. Germline V gene sequence: CDR1 MNHEY, CDR2 SVGAGI.

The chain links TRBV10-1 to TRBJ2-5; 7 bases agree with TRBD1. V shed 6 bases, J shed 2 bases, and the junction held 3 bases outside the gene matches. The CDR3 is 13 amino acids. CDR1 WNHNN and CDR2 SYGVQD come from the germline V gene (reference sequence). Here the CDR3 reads CASSGTVQETQYF. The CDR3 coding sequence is TGCGCCAGCAGCGGGACAGTACAAGAGACCCAGTACTTC.

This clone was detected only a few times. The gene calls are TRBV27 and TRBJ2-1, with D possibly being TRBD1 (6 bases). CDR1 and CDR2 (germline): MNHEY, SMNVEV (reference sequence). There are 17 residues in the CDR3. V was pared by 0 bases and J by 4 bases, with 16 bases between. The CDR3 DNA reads TGTGCCAGCAGTTTATCGATGGACAGTGGCGAATACAATGAGCAGTTCTTC. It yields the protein CASSLSMDSGEYNEQFF.

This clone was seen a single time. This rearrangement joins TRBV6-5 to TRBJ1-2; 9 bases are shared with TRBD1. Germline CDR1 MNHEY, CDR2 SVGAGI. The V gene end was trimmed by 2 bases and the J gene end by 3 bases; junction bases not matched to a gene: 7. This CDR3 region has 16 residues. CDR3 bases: TGTGCCAGCAGTTACAGCGGGACAGGGTTTGACTATGGCTACACCTTC. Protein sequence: CASSYSGTGFDYGYTF.

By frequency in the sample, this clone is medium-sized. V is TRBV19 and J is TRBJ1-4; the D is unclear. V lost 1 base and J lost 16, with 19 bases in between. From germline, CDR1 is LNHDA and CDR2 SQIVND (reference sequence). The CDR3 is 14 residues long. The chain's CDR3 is CASSIVVPDPAKFF. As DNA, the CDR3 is TGTGCCAGTAGTATAGTCGTCCCTGACCCCGCGAAGTTTTTT.